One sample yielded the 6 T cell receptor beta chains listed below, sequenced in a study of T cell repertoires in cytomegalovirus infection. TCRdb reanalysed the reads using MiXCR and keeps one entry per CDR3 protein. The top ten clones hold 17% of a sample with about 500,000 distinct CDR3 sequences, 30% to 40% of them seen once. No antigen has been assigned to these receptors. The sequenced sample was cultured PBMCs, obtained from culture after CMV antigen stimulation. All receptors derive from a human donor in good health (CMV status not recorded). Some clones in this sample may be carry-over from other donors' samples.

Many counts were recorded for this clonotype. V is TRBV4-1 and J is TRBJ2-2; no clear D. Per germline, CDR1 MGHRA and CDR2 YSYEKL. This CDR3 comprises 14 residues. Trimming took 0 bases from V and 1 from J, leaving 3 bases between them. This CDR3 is CASSQDRNTGELFF. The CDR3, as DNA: TGCGCCAGCAGCCAAGACAGGAACACCGGGGAGCTGTTTTTT.

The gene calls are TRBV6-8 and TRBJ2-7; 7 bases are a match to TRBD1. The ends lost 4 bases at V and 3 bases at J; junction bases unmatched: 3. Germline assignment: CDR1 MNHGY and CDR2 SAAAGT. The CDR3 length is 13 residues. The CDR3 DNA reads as TGTGCCAGCAGTTGGCGACAGGGCTACGAGCAGTACGTC. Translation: CASSWRQGYEQYV.

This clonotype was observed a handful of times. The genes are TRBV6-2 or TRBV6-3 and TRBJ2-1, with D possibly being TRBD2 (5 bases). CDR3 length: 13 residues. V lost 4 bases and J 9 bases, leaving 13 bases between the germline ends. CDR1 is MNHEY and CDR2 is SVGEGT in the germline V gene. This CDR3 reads CASSFWGVPEQFF. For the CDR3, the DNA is TGTGCCAGCAGTTTCTGGGGAGTCCCTGAGCAGTTCTTC.

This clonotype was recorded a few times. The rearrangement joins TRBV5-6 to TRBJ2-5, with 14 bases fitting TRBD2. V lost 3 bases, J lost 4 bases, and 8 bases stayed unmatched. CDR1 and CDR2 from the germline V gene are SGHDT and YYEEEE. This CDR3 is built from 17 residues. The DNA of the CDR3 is TGTGCCAGCAGCTCGGGGACTAGCGGGAGAATGGGAGAGACCCAGTACTTC. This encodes CASSSGTSGRMGETQYF.

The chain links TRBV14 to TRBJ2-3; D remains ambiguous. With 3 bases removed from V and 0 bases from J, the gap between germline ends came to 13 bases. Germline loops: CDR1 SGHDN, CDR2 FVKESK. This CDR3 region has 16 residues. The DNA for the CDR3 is TGTGCCAGCAGCCATACCCGAGAGTCTAGCACAGATACGCAGTATTTT. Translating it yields CASSHTRESSTDTQYF.

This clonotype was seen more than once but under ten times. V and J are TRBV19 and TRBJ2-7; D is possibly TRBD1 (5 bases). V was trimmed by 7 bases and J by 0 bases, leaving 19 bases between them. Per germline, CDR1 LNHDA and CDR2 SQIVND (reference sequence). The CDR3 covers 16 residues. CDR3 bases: TGTGCCAGTACCCACCCAAGGAACAGGAGCTCCTACGAGCAGTACTTC. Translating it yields CASTHPRNRSSYEQYF.